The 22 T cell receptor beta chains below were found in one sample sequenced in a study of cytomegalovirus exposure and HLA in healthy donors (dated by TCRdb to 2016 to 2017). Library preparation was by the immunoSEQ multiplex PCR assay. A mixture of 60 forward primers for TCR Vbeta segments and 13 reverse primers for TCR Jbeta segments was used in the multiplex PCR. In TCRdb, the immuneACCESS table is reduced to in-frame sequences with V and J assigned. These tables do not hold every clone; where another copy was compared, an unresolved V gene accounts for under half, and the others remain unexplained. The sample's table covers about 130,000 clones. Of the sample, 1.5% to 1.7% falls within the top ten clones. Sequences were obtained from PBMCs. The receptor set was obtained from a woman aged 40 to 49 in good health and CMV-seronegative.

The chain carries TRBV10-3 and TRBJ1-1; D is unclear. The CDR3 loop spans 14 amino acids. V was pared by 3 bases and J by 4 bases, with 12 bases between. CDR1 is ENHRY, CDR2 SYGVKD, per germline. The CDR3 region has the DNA TGTGCCATCAGTGAAAGGAGCGTAGGCACTGAAGCTTTCTTT. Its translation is CAISERSVGTEAFF.

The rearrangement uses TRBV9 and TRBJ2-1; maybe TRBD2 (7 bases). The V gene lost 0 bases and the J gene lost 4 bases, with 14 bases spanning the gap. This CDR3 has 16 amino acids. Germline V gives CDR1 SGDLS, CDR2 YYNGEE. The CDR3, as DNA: TGTGCCAGCAGCGTAGAGGGGGGGAGCATGTACAATGAGCAGTTCTTC. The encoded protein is CASSVEGGSMYNEQFF.

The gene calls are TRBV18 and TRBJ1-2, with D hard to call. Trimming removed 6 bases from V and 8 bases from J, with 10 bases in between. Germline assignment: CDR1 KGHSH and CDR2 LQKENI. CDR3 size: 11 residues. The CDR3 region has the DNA TGTGCCAGCTCCCAGACGGGAGGCTACACCTTC. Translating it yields CASSQTGGYTF.

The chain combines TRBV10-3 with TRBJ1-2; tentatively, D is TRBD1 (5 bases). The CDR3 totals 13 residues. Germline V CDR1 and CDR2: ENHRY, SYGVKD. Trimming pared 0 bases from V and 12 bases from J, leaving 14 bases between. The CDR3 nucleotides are TGTGCCATCAGTGAGTCGAAAGTCCAGGGCCACACCTTC. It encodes CAISESKVQGHTF.

CDR3 protein: CASTSTGVLGTGELFF. The DNA for the CDR3 is TGCGCCAGCACCAGTACAGGGGTATTGGGCACCGGGGAGCTGTTTTTT. The chain couples TRBV5-1 to TRBJ2-2, with 7 bases matching TRBD1. Looked up from germline, CDR1 is SGHRS and CDR2 is YFSETQ. The CDR3 has 16 amino acids. The V and J ends lost 6 bases and 4 bases, in that order; junction bases with no gene match: 12.

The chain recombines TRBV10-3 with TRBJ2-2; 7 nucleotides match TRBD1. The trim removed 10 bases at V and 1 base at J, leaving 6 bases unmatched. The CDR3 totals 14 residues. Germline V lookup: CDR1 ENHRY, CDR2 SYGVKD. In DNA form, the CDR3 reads TGTGCCACCGAGCCAGGGGGGAACACCGGGGAGCTGTTTTTT. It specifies CATEPGGNTGELFF.

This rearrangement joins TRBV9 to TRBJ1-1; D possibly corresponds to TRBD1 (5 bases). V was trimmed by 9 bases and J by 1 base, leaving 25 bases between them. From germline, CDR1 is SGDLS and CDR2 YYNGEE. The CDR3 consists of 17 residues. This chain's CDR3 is CAIRRGAGGPENTEAFF. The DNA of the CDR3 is TGTGCCATCCGAAGAGGGGCGGGAGGGCCTGAGAACACTGAAGCTTTCTTT.

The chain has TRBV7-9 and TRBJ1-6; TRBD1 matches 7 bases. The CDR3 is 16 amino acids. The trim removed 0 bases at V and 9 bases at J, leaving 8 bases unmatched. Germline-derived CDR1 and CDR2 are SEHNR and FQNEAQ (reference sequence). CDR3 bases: TGTGCCAGCAGCTTAGCCAGGGGGACGCTGTCTTCACCCCTCCACTTT. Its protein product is CASSLARGTLSSPLHF.

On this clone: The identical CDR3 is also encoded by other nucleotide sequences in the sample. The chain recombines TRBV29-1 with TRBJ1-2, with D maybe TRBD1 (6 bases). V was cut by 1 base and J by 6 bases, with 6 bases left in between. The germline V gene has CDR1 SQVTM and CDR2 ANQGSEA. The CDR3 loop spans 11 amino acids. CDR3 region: CSVEGGHGYTF. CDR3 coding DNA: TGCAGCGTTGAAGGGGGGCATGGCTACACCTTC.

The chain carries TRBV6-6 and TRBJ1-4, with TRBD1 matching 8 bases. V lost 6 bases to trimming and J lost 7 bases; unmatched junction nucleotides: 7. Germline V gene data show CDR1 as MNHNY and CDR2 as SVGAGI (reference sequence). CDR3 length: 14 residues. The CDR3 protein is CASSQQGGGEKLFF. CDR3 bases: TGTGCCAGCAGCCAACAGGGGGGGGGTGAAAAACTGTTTTTT.

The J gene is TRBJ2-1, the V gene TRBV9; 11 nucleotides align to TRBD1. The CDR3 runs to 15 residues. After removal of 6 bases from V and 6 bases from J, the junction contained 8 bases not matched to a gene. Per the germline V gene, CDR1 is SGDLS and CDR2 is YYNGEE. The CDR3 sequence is CASNPRTGGLNEQFF. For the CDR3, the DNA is TGTGCCAGCAACCCCCGGACAGGGGGCCTCAATGAGCAGTTCTTC.

CDR3 sequence (DNA): TGTGCCAGCAGTGAACAAACTAGTTTTGGTACGCAGTATTTT. This sequence encodes CASSEQTSFGTQYF. This chain connects TRBV25-1 to TRBJ2-3; tentatively, D is TRBD2 (5 bases). The CDR3 has 14 amino acids. Germline values: CDR1 MGHDK, CDR2 SYGVNS. Trimming cost V 2 bases and J 8 bases, with 14 bases left between them.

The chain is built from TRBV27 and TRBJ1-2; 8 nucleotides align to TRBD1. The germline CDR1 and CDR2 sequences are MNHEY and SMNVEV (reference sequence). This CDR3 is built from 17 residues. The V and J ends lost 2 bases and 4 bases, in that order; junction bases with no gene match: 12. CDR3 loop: CASSLRVGQGGIYGYTF. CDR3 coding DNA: TGTGCCAGCAGTTTAAGGGTTGGACAGGGCGGTATCTATGGCTACACCTTC.

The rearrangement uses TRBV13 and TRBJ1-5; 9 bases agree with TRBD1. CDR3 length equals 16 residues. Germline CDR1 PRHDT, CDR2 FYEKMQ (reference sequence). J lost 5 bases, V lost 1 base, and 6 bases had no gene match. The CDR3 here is CASSLARDRVDQPQHF. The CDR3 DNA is TGTGCCAGCAGCTTAGCACGGGACAGGGTCGATCAGCCCCAGCATTTT. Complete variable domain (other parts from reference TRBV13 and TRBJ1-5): AAGVIQSPRHLIKEKRETATLKCYPIPRHDTVYWYQQGPGQDPQFLISFYEKMQSDKGSIPDRFSAQQFSDYHSELNMSSLELGDSALYFCASSLARDRVDQPQHFGDGTRLSIL.

In DNA form, the CDR3 reads TGCGCCAGCAGCCAAGAGCCTAGCGGGGCCACAGATACGCAGTATTTT. This translates into CASSQEPSGATDTQYF. The chain combines TRBV4-3 with TRBJ2-3, with 9 bases aligning to TRBD2. This CDR3 has 16 residues. Per germline, CDR1 LGHNA and CDR2 YSLEER. J was trimmed by 2 bases and V by 0 bases; bases with no gene match: 3.

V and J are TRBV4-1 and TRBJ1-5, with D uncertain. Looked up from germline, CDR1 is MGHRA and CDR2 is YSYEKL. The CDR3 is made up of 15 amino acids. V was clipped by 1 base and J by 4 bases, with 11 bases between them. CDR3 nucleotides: TGCGCCAGCAGCCAAGCGCCCCCGGGTAATCAGCCCCAGCATTTT. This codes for CASSQAPPGNQPQHF.

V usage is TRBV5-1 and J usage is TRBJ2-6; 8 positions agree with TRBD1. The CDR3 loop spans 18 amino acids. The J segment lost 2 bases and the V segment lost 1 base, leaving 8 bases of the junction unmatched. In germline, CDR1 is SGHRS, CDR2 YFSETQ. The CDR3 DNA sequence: TGCGCCAGCAGCTTGAATTGGCAGGGGGCAGCTGGGGCCAACGTCCTGACTTTC. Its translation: CASSLNWQGAAGANVLTF.

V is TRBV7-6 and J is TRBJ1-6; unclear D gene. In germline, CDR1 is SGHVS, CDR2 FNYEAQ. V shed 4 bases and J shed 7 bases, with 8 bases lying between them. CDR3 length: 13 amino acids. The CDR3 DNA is TGTGCCAGCAGCTCACCAGGAAATTCACCCCTCCACTTT. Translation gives CASSSPGNSPLHF. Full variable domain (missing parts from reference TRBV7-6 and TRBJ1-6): GAGVSQSPRYKVTKRGQDVALRCDPISGHVSLYWYRQALGQGPEFLTYFNYEAQQDKSGLPNDRFSAERPEGSISTLTIQRTEQRDSAMYRCASSSPGNSPLHFGNGTRLTVT.

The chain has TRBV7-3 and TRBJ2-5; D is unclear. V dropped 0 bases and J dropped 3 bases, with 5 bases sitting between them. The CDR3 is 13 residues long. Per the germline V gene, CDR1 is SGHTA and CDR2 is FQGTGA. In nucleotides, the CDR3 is TGTGCCAGCAGCTTAACGGCAGAAGAGACCCAGTACTTC. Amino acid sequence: CASSLTAEETQYF.

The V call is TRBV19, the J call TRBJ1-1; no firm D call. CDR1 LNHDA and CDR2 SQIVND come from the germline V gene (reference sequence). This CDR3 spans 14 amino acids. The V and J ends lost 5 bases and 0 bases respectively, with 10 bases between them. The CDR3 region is CASSPLSLNTEAFF. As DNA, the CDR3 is TGTGCCAGTAGTCCCCTGAGTTTGAACACTGAAGCTTTCTTT.

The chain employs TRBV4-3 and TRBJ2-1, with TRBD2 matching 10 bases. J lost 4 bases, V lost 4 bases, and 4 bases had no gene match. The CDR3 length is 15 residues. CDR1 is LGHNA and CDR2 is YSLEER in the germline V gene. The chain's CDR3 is CASSLLLAGYNEQFF. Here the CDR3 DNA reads TGCGCCAGCAGCCTTTTACTAGCGGGGTACAATGAGCAGTTCTTC.

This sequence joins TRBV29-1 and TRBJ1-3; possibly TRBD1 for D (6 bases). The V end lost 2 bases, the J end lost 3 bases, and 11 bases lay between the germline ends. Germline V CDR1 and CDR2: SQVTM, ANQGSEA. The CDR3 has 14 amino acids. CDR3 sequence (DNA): TGCAGCGTTGAATGGGGGCAGGGTGGAAACACCATATATTTT. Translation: CSVEWGQGGNTIYF.